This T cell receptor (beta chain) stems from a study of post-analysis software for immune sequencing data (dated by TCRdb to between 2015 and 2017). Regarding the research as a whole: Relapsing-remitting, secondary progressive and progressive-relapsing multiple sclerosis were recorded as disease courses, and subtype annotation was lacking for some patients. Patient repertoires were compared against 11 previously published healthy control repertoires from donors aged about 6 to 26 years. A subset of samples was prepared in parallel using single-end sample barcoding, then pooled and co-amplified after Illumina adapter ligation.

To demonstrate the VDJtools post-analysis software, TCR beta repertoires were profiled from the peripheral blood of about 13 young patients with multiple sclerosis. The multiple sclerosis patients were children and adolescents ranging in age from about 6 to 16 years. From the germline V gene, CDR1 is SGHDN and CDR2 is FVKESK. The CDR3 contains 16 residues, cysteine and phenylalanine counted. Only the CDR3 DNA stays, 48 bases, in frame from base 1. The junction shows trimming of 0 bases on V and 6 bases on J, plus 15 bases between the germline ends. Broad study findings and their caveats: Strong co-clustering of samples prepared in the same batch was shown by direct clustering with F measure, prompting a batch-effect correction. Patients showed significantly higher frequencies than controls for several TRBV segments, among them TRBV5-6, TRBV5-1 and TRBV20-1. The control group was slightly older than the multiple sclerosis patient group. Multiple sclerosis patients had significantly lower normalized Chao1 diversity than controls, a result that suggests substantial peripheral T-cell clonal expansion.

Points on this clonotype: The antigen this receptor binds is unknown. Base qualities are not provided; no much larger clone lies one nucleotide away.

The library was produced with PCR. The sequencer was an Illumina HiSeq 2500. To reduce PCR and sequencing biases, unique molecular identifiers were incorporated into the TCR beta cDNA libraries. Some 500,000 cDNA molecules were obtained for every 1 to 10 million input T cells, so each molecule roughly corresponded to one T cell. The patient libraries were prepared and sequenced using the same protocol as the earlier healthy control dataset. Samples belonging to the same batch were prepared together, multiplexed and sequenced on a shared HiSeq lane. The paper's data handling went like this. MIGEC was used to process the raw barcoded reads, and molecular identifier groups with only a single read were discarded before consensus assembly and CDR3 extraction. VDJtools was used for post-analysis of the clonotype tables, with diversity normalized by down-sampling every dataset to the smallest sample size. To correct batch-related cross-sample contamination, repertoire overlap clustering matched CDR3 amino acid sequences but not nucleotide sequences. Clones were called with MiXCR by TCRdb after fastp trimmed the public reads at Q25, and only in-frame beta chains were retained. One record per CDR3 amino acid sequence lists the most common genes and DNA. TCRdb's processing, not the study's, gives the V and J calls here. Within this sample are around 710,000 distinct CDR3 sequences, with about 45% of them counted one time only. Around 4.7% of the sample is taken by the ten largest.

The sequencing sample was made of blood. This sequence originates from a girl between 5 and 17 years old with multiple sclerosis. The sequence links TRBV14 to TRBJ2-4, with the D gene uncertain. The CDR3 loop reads CASSQDSTLPGNIQYF. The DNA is TGTGCCAGCAGCCAAGATAGTACTCTGCCGGGAAACATTCAGTACTTC.